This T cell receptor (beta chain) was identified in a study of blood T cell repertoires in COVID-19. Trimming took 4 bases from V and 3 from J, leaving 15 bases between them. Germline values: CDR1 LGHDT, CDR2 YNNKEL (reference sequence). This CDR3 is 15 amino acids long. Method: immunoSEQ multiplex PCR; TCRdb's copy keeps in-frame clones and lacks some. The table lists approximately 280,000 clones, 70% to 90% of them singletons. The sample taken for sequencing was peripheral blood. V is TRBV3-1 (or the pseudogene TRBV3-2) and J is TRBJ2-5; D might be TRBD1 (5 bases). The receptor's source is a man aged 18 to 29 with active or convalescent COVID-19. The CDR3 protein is CASSLRGISEETQYF. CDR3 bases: TGTGCCAGCAGCCTTAGGGGTATATCTGAAGAGACCCAGTACTTC.